The rows below give T cell receptor beta chains drawn from one sample of a study of shared clonotypes between healthy human individuals. Generated by immunoSEQ multiplex PCR, the TCRdb table keeps only in-frame clones and is missing some. The table has 2 million to 2.5 million clones, approximately 94% seen once. The sample taken for sequencing was naive CD4+ T cells sorted from blood. The receptors originated from a man aged 18 to 29 in good health. The CDR3 runs from the conserved cysteine through the conserved F or W. Each record gives: V gene, J gene, CDR3 protein.

V: TRBV6-1
J: TRBJ2-2
CDR3: CASSRDSNTGELFF

V: TRBV28
J: TRBJ1-5
CDR3: CASSNLHQPQHF

V: TRBV29-1
J: TRBJ2-3
CDR3: CSAGGGTDTQYF

V: TRBV9
J: TRBJ2-7
CDR3: CASSETSGHYEQYF

V: TRBV21-1
J: TRBJ1-2
CDR3: CASSKAWQTSALYGYTF

V: TRBV5-1
J: TRBJ1-1
CDR3: CASSLSGLDRVRF

V: TRBV30
J: TRBJ2-4
CDR3: CAWRLKNIQYF

V: TRBV2
J: TRBJ2-2
CDR3: CASRDDNTGELFF

V: TRBV6-5
J: TRBJ1-2
CDR3: CASSRGQGRDGYTF

V: TRBV18
J: TRBJ2-3
CDR3: CASSPLGAGTDTQYF

V: TRBV6-5
J: TRBJ1-5
CDR3: CASSSLNQPQHF

V: TRBV30
J: TRBJ1-1
CDR3: CAWSVRWVGGFTEAFF

V: TRBV10-3
J: TRBJ1-2
CDR3: CAISESRTGLDYGYTF

V: TRBV27
J: TRBJ2-7
CDR3: CASSKNTGGRAYEQYF

V: TRBV7-6
J: TRBJ1-3
CDR3: CASSFTGSLSNTIYF

V: TRBV5-8
J: TRBJ1-3
CDR3: CASSLRGGLGNTIYF

V: TRBV6-1
J: TRBJ1-1
CDR3: CASSSIGGGTEAFF

V: TRBV19
J: TRBJ1-2
CDR3: CASTIGGLGILWGYTF

V: TRBV5-6
J: TRBJ2-7
CDR3: CASSSQGSEQYF

V: TRBV18
J: TRBJ2-2
CDR3: CASSPLSPGELFF

V: TRBV29-1
J: TRBJ1-1
CDR3: CSVRGRGPNTEAFF

V: TRBV28
J: TRBJ1-2
CDR3: CASSSHSGGRYGYTF

V: TRBV18
J: TRBJ2-7
CDR3: CASSPVGTGGYEQYF

V: TRBV28
J: TRBJ2-7
CDR3: CASSSDLLGGRTYEQYF

V: TRBV7-8
J: TRBJ2-7
CDR3: CASSLGQGGFYEQYF

V: TRBV7-2
J: TRBJ2-6
CDR3: CASRLGSGANVLTF

V: TRBV5-1
J: TRBJ2-2
CDR3: CASSTLGQDGELFF

V: TRBV5-4
J: TRBJ2-2
CDR3: CASSLDRRDTGELFF

V: TRBV2
J: TRBJ1-4
CDR3: CAGGTGEWEKLFF